A single sample is the source of the 20 T cell receptor beta chains below, sequenced in a study of regulatory T cells in long-lasting Graves disease. Relying on iRepertoire HTBI primers and Arm-PCR of CDR3 regions, the team built TCR beta libraries. In TCRdb, the multiplex PCR reads were re-called with MiXCR into one record per CDR3 protein. The profile shows 700,000 or so distinct CDR3 sequences, approximately 29% of them singletons. Time point described: persistent/refractory GD, antithyroid drugs over 5 years with positive TRAb. Extracted PBMC RNA gave rise to the TCR library. The input for sequencing was peripheral blood mononuclear cells (PBMCs), taken when the disease was refractory, from a patient treated with antithyroid drugs. These receptors were taken from a female donor with Graves disease.

The chain is built from TRBV15 and TRBJ2-7; 8 bases map to TRBD2. Germline values: CDR1 LNHNV, CDR2 YYDKDF (reference sequence). Trimming at V came to 6 bases and at J to 3 bases, leaving 4 bases not matched to a gene. The CDR3 has 13 amino acids. The CDR3, as DNA: TGTGCCACCAGTAGCGGGGCACACTACGAGCAGTACTTC. Its protein product is CATSSGAHYEQYF.

This clonotype has at least ten counts. The rearrangement joins TRBV7-9 to TRBJ2-6; D unresolved. Trimming pared 3 bases from V and 0 bases from J, leaving 12 bases between. This CDR3 comprises 17 residues. Looked up from germline, CDR1 is SEHNR and CDR2 is FQNEAQ (reference sequence). DNA of the CDR3: TGTGCCAGCAGCTTGGGCAGTTCGCTCTCTGGGGCCAACGTCCTGACTTTC. Residues: CASSLGSSLSGANVLTF.

The chain employs TRBV5-1 and TRBJ2-1; D ambiguous. CDR3 length: 16 amino acids. CDR1 and CDR2 (germline): SGHRS, YFSETQ. The V and J ends lost 0 bases and 0 bases respectively, with 10 bases between them. The CDR3 loop is CASSLESPSSYNEQFF. CDR3 DNA sequence: TGCGCCAGCAGCTTGGAGAGCCCGAGCTCCTACAATGAGCAGTTCTTC.

This clonotype was seen many times. The chain is built from TRBV19 and TRBJ1-1; D is possibly TRBD1 (5 bases). CDR1 and CDR2 from the germline V gene are LNHDA and SQIVND (reference sequence). V lost 7 bases and J lost 1, with 22 bases in between. The CDR3 contains 17 residues. The CDR3 reads CASTLNLDRLSNTEAFF. The CDR3 DNA sequence: TGTGCCAGTACCCTTAACCTCGACAGACTGTCGAACACTGAAGCTTTCTTT.

The rearrangement joins TRBV7-9 to TRBJ2-7, with 10 bases that match TRBD2. V was clipped by 8 bases and J by 7 bases; unmatched bases: 14. The length of the CDR3 is 15 residues. Germline CDR1 and CDR2: SEHNR and FQNEAQ (reference sequence). CDR3 loop: CASQRGSLAGVEQYF. The CDR3 DNA sequence: TGTGCCAGCCAACGGGGGTCGCTAGCGGGAGTTGAGCAGTACTTC. Full variable domain (rest looked up from reference TRBV7-9 and TRBJ2-7): DTGVSQNPRHKITKRGQNVTFRCDPISEHNRLYWYRQTLGQGPEFLTYFQNEAQLEKSRLLSDRFSAERPKGSFSTLEIQRTEQGDSAMYLCASQRGSLAGVEQYFGPGTRLTVT.

This clonotype was picked up many times. The V and J genes are TRBV6-1 and TRBJ2-5; 11 bases align to TRBD2. The germline V gene encodes CDR1 MNHNS and CDR2 SASEGT. The length of the CDR3 is 17 residues. Trimming at V came to 1 base and at J to 0 bases, leaving 4 bases not matched to a gene. The CDR3 spells CASSEDSGRVYQETQYF. CDR3 DNA sequence: TGTGCCAGCAGTGAAGATAGCGGGAGGGTGTACCAAGAGACCCAGTACTTC.

In its sample, this clonotype was seen once. This chain uses TRBV7-6 with TRBJ2-7, with a tentative D call TRBD2 (6 bases). This CDR3 contains 12 residues. The V and J ends lost 5 bases and 10 bases respectively, with 15 bases between them. Germline assignment: CDR1 SGHVS and CDR2 FNYEAQ. In DNA form, the CDR3 reads TGTGCCAGCAGCCTACCGGAGGGGACTCAGTACTTC. Amino acids: CASSLPEGTQYF.

CDR3 protein: CASSGQRESQETQYF. DNA of the CDR3: TGTGCCAGCAGTGGCCAGCGGGAGAGCCAAGAGACCCAGTACTTC. The chain combines TRBV25-1 with TRBJ2-5; 8 positions match TRBD2. The germline gives CDR1 MGHDK, CDR2 SYGVNS. The V segment lost 4 bases and the J segment 1 base; nucleotides outside the gene matches: 5. The CDR3 is 15 residues long.

The V gene is TRBV5-5, the J gene TRBJ2-7; D uncertain. The length of the CDR3 is 14 residues. From germline, CDR1 is SGHKS and CDR2 YYEKEE (reference sequence). With 4 bases removed from V and 3 bases from J, the gap between germline ends came to 14 bases. The CDR3 region is CASSPLTQLYEQYF. The CDR3 bases are TGTGCCAGCAGCCCTCTCACACAGCTCTACGAGCAGTACTTC.

V is TRBV19 and J is TRBJ2-7; possibly TRBD2 for D (6 bases). CDR3 size: 15 residues. V lost 7 bases, J lost 4 bases, and 20 bases lay in between. The germline V gene has CDR1 LNHDA and CDR2 SQIVND (reference sequence). The CDR3 DNA follows: TGTGCCAGTACCGCCCCCGGAGGGAACACTTACGAGCAGTACTTC. As protein: CASTAPGGNTYEQYF.

This clonotype appeared a few times. The chain employs TRBV20-1 and TRBJ2-7; D is undetermined. Deletions cut 1 base from V and 0 bases from J, with 13 bases between. The CDR3 runs to 15 residues. The germline gives CDR1 DFQATT, CDR2 SNEGSKA (reference sequence). The CDR3 sequence is CSARVAAKSSYEQYF. In nucleotides, the CDR3 is TGCAGTGCTAGAGTTGCGGCCAAGAGCTCCTACGAGCAGTACTTC.

This clonotype showed up just a few times. The rearrangement links TRBV6-1 to TRBJ1-2; D uncertain. Germline V lookup: CDR1 MNHNS, CDR2 SASEGT. The CDR3 totals 13 residues. The V end was cut by 1 base, the J end by 1 base, with 4 bases between. The CDR3 region is CASSEGVNYGYTF. CDR3 nucleotides: TGTGCCAGCAGTGAAGGGGTTAACTATGGCTACACCTTC.

The J gene is TRBJ1-4, the V gene TRBV6-1; D uncertain. Germline assignment: CDR1 MNHNS and CDR2 SASEGT. V lost 5 bases, J lost 0 bases, and 10 bases lay in between. This CDR3 has 15 amino acids. For the CDR3, the DNA is TGTGCCAGCAGTACCCAACGGACAACTAATGAAAAACTGTTTTTT. Protein sequence: CASSTQRTTNEKLFF.

CDR3 bases: TGTGCCAGCAGCCAAGATAGGATGGGGTACACTGAAGCTTTCTTT. Encoded protein: CASSQDRMGYTEAFF. The J gene is TRBJ1-1, the V gene TRBV3-1; D gene unclear. Germline V gene sequence: CDR1 LGHDT, CDR2 YNNKEL (reference sequence). The CDR3 has 15 amino acids. V dropped 0 bases and J dropped 3 bases, with 11 bases sitting between them.

This clonotype was detected many times. The V and J genes are TRBV12-3 or TRBV12-4 and TRBJ2-7; 8 bases align to TRBD1. CDR3 length: 14 residues. The V and J ends lost 3 bases and 1 base, in that order; junction bases with no gene match: 2. The CDR3: CASSFRQGSYEQYF. The CDR3 coding sequence is TGTGCCAGCAGTTTTAGACAGGGGTCCTACGAGCAGTACTTC.

In DNA, the CDR3 is TGTGCCACCAGCCCAGGGGGCGATGAGCAGTTCTTC. It translates to CATSPGGDEQFF. The genes are TRBV24-1 and TRBJ2-1, with 8 bases aligning to TRBD1. The CDR3 totals 12 residues. Per germline, CDR1 KGHDR and CDR2 SFDVKD. The V segment lost 7 bases and the J segment 8 bases; nucleotides outside the gene matches: 3.

This clonotype has at least ten counts. The chain combines TRBV6-5 with TRBJ1-2, with D unclear. V was shortened by 0 bases and J by 9 bases, with 14 bases between the two germline ends. Per the germline V gene, CDR1 is MNHEY and CDR2 is SVGAGI. CDR3 size: 14 residues. CDR3 protein: CASSYSRMGYSYTF. For the CDR3, the DNA is TGTGCCAGCAGTTACTCGAGAATGGGGTATAGCTACACCTTC.

In this sample, this clonotype turned up a few times. J is TRBJ1-1 and V is TRBV19; 7 nucleotides align to TRBD1. V lost 6 bases and J lost 5; bases outside the gene matches: 6. CDR3 size: 13 residues. From germline, CDR1 is LNHDA and CDR2 SQIVND (reference sequence). The chain's CDR3 is CASREGAWTEAFF. DNA for the CDR3: TGTGCCAGTAGGGAGGGGGCTTGGACTGAAGCTTTCTTT.

This clonotype was counted at least ten times. This chain links TRBV28 with TRBJ1-1, with D unclear. The CDR3 contains 11 residues. V lost 7 bases and J 0 bases, leaving 3 bases between the germline ends. Germline V gene sequence: CDR1 MDHEN, CDR2 SYDVKM. The CDR3 DNA reads TGTGCCAGCATTTTGAACACTGAAGCTTTCTTT. This translates into CASILNTEAFF. The variable domain in full, with the rest retrieved from reference TRBV28 and TRBJ1-1, is DVKVTQSSRYLVKRTGEKVFLECVQDMDHENMFWYRQDPGLGLRLIYFSYDVKMKEKGDIPEGYSVSREKKERFSLILESASTNQTSMYLCASILNTEAFFGQGTRLTVV.

The chain's CDR3 is CASSSLHAGQTNTEAFF. The CDR3 DNA reads TGTGCCAGCAGCTCTCTGCACGCGGGACAAACGAACACTGAAGCTTTCTTT. This rearrangement joins TRBV5-5 to TRBJ1-1, with D possibly TRBD1 on 6 matching bases. Germline loops: CDR1 SGHKS, CDR2 YYEKEE (reference sequence). V was clipped by 3 bases and J by 1 base, with 19 bases between them. The length of the CDR3 is 17 residues.